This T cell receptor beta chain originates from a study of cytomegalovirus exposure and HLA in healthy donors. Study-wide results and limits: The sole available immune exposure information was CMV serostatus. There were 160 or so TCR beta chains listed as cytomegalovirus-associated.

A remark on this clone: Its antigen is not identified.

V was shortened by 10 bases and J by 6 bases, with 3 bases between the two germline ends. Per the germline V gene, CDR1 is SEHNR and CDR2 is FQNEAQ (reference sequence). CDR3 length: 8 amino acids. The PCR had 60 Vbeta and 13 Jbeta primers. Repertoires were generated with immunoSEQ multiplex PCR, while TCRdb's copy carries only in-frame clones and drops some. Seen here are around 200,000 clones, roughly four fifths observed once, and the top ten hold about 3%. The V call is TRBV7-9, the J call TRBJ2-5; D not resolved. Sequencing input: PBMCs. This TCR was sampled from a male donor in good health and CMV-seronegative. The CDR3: CATQTQYF. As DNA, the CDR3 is TGTGCCACTCAGACCCAGTACTTC. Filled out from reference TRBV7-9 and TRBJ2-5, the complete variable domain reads DTGVSQNPRHKITKRGQNVTFRCDPISEHNRLYWYRQTLGQGPEFLTYFQNEAQLEKSRLLSDRFSAERPKGSFSTLEIQRTEQGDSAMYLCATQTQYFGPGTRLLVL.